The 16 T cell receptor beta chains below all came from one sample that was sequenced in a study of blood T cell repertoires in COVID-19. Some clones are missing from TCRdb's copy, which holds only in-frame ones; the method was immunoSEQ multiplex PCR. The table lists about 120,000 clones, roughly 88% of them singletons. The sample comprised peripheral blood. Receptors originate from a woman between 45 and 65 years old with active or convalescent COVID-19.

The table lists this clone with a few counts. The chain links TRBV3-1 (or the pseudogene TRBV3-2) to TRBJ2-7; D is uncertain. The CDR3 loop spans 11 amino acids. The germline CDR1 and CDR2 sequences are LGHDT and YNNKEL (reference sequence). The V and J ends lost 1 base and 5 bases respectively, with 3 bases between them. This CDR3 is CASSQVDEQYF. The DNA of the CDR3 is TGTGCCAGCAGCCAAGTCGACGAGCAGTACTTC.

The count of this clone is one. This rearrangement joins TRBV30 to TRBJ2-4; 7 bases match TRBD2. J was trimmed by 2 bases and V by 1 base; bases with no gene match: 11. The CDR3 is 17 residues long. Germline lookup yields CDR1 GTSNPN and CDR2 SVGIG (reference sequence). The CDR3 nucleotides read TGTGCCTGGAGTGCGAGTTGGGGGAGGGATTCCAAAAACATTCAGTACTTC. It specifies CAWSASWGRDSKNIQYF.

On this clone: One end of the junction does not line up with germline, which may come from a read error. CDR3 sequence: CASSEVPTGNYGYTF. As DNA, the CDR3 is TGTGCCAGCAGCGAAGTACCGACAGGCAACTATGGCTACACCTTC. This rearrangement joins TRBV6-1 to TRBJ1-2, with a tentative D call TRBD1 (6 bases). CDR1 is MNHNS and CDR2 is SASEGT in the germline V gene. This CDR3 is 15 amino acids long.

The chain recombines TRBV11-2 with TRBJ1-6; tentative D call: TRBD1 (6 bases). This CDR3 spans 15 amino acids. Per germline, CDR1 SGHAT and CDR2 FQNNGV. V dropped 1 base and J dropped 8 bases, with 12 bases sitting between them. In DNA form, the CDR3 reads TGTGCCAGCAGCTTAGTACAGGGACGAGATTCACCCCTCCACTTT. Encoded protein: CASSLVQGRDSPLHF.

The V call is TRBV11-2, the J call TRBJ2-7; TRBD2 matches at 8 bases. The CDR3 consists of 16 residues. The V segment lost 4 bases and the J segment 0 bases; nucleotides outside the gene matches: 8. The germline V gene has CDR1 SGHAT and CDR2 FQNNGV. DNA for the CDR3: TGTGCCAGCAGCTCAATCAAAAGCGGGAGCTCCTACGAGCAGTACTTC. This gives the protein CASSSIKSGSSYEQYF.

This clone was seen just once. The chain employs TRBV9 and TRBJ2-3; D possibly corresponds to TRBD2 (5 bases). Trimming left V 2 bases short and J 1 base short, with 8 bases between. In germline, CDR1 is SGDLS, CDR2 YYNGEE. The CDR3 is 14 amino acids. DNA for the CDR3: TGTGCCAGCAGCGTTCGGGGTGGCACAGATACGCAGTATTTT. Its protein product is CASSVRGGTDTQYF.

This clone was seen a few times. V is TRBV2 and J is TRBJ2-2; D not resolved. Germline lookup yields CDR1 SNHLY and CDR2 FYNNEI. V lost 1 base and J 2 bases, leaving 5 bases between the germline ends. There are 14 residues in the CDR3. CDR3 region: CASSEDFNTGELFF. The CDR3 DNA is TGTGCCAGCAGTGAAGACTTCAACACCGGGGAGCTGTTTTTT.

This sequence joins TRBV7-9 and TRBJ1-2, with no clear D. The CDR3 runs to 16 residues. CDR1 is SEHNR, CDR2 FQNEAQ, per germline (reference sequence). Trimming removed 5 bases at V and 0 bases at J, with 16 bases between. CDR3 amino acids: CASSPMSSEPNYGYTF. CDR3 nucleotide sequence: TGTGCCAGCAGCCCCATGAGCTCCGAGCCTAACTATGGCTACACCTTC.

The V and J genes are TRBV7-2 and TRBJ2-1; D possibly corresponds to TRBD1 (5 bases). The germline V gene has CDR1 SGHTA and CDR2 FQGNSA. The germline V and J ends were trimmed by 1 base and 6 bases, with 10 bases remaining between them. The CDR3 consists of 14 residues. The CDR3 reads CASSLGRGANEQFF. The CDR3 DNA sequence: TGTGCCAGCAGCTTAGGAAGGGGCGCCAATGAGCAGTTCTTC. The full variable domain, completed using reference TRBV7-2 and TRBJ2-1, is GAGVSQSPSNKVTEKGKDVELRCDPISGHTALYWYRQSLGQGLEFLIYFQGNSAPDKSGLPSDRFSAERTGGSVSTLTIQRTQQEDSAVYLCASSLGRGANEQFFGPGTRLTVL.

The chain has TRBV7-9 and TRBJ2-1, with 7 positions matching TRBD2. The CDR3 contains 11 residues. Germline assignment: CDR1 SEHNR and CDR2 FQNEAQ (reference sequence). The J segment lost 15 bases and the V segment lost 1 base, leaving 3 bases of the junction unmatched. The CDR3 bases are TGTGCCAGCAGCTTAGTAGCGGGCTTGTTCTTC. Its protein product is CASSLVAGLFF.

V and J are TRBV19 and TRBJ2-2; 10 nucleotides match TRBD2. Germline assignment: CDR1 LNHDA and CDR2 SQIVND (reference sequence). The J segment lost 1 base and the V segment lost 5 bases, leaving 4 bases of the junction unmatched. This CDR3 comprises 16 residues. The CDR3 spells CASSRTSGRNTGELFF. CDR3 DNA: TGTGCCAGTAGTCGGACTAGCGGAAGGAACACCGGGGAGCTGTTTTTT.

The CDR3 sequence: CASSARQGIRETQYF. CDR3 in DNA: TGTGCCAGCAGTGCCCGACAGGGGATAAGGGAGACCCAGTACTTC. The J gene is TRBJ2-5, the V gene TRBV27; 8 bases line up with TRBD1. Germline CDR1 and CDR2: MNHEY and SMNVEV (reference sequence). Trimming removed 5 bases from V and 5 bases from J; junction bases left unmatched: 10. This CDR3 region has 15 residues.

J is TRBJ2-1 and V is TRBV2; the match to TRBD2 covers 13 bases. Losses at the gene ends were 4 bases for V and 8 bases for J; bases not matched to a gene: 2. The CDR3 loop spans 14 amino acids. From germline, CDR1 is SNHLY and CDR2 FYNNEI. The CDR3 DNA follows: TGTGCCAGCAGTGGGACTAGCGGGAGAGATGAGCAGTTCTTC. This encodes CASSGTSGRDEQFF.

The CDR3 loop reads CASSLGQGMGGYTF. The CDR3 DNA sequence: TGTGCCAGCAGCTTAGGACAGGGTATGGGCGGCTACACCTTC. The rearrangement joins TRBV7-2 to TRBJ1-2; TRBD1 aligns across 7 bases. CDR1 and CDR2 (germline): SGHTA, FQGNSA. The CDR3 contains 14 residues. V lost 1 base, J lost 8 bases, and 7 bases stayed unmatched.

In DNA, the CDR3 is TGTGCCAGTAGTATAGGCGGTACTAATGAAAAACTGTTTTTT. The encoded protein is CASSIGGTNEKLFF. The rearrangement links TRBV19 to TRBJ1-4; D gene ambiguous. Between the trimmed V and J ends, which lost 1 base and 2 bases, there was a span of 5 bases. Germline CDR1 is LNHDA and CDR2 is SQIVND (reference sequence). This CDR3 has 14 residues.

This clone was detected only once. The chain uses TRBV28 and TRBJ1-4, with D uncertain. The germline V gene has CDR1 MDHEN and CDR2 SYDVKM. Trimming left V 5 bases short and J 0 bases short, with 13 bases between. The length of the CDR3 is 16 residues. CDR3 region: CASSPPGISTNEKLFF. CDR3 bases: TGTGCCAGCAGTCCGCCCGGGATTTCAACTAATGAAAAACTGTTTTTT.